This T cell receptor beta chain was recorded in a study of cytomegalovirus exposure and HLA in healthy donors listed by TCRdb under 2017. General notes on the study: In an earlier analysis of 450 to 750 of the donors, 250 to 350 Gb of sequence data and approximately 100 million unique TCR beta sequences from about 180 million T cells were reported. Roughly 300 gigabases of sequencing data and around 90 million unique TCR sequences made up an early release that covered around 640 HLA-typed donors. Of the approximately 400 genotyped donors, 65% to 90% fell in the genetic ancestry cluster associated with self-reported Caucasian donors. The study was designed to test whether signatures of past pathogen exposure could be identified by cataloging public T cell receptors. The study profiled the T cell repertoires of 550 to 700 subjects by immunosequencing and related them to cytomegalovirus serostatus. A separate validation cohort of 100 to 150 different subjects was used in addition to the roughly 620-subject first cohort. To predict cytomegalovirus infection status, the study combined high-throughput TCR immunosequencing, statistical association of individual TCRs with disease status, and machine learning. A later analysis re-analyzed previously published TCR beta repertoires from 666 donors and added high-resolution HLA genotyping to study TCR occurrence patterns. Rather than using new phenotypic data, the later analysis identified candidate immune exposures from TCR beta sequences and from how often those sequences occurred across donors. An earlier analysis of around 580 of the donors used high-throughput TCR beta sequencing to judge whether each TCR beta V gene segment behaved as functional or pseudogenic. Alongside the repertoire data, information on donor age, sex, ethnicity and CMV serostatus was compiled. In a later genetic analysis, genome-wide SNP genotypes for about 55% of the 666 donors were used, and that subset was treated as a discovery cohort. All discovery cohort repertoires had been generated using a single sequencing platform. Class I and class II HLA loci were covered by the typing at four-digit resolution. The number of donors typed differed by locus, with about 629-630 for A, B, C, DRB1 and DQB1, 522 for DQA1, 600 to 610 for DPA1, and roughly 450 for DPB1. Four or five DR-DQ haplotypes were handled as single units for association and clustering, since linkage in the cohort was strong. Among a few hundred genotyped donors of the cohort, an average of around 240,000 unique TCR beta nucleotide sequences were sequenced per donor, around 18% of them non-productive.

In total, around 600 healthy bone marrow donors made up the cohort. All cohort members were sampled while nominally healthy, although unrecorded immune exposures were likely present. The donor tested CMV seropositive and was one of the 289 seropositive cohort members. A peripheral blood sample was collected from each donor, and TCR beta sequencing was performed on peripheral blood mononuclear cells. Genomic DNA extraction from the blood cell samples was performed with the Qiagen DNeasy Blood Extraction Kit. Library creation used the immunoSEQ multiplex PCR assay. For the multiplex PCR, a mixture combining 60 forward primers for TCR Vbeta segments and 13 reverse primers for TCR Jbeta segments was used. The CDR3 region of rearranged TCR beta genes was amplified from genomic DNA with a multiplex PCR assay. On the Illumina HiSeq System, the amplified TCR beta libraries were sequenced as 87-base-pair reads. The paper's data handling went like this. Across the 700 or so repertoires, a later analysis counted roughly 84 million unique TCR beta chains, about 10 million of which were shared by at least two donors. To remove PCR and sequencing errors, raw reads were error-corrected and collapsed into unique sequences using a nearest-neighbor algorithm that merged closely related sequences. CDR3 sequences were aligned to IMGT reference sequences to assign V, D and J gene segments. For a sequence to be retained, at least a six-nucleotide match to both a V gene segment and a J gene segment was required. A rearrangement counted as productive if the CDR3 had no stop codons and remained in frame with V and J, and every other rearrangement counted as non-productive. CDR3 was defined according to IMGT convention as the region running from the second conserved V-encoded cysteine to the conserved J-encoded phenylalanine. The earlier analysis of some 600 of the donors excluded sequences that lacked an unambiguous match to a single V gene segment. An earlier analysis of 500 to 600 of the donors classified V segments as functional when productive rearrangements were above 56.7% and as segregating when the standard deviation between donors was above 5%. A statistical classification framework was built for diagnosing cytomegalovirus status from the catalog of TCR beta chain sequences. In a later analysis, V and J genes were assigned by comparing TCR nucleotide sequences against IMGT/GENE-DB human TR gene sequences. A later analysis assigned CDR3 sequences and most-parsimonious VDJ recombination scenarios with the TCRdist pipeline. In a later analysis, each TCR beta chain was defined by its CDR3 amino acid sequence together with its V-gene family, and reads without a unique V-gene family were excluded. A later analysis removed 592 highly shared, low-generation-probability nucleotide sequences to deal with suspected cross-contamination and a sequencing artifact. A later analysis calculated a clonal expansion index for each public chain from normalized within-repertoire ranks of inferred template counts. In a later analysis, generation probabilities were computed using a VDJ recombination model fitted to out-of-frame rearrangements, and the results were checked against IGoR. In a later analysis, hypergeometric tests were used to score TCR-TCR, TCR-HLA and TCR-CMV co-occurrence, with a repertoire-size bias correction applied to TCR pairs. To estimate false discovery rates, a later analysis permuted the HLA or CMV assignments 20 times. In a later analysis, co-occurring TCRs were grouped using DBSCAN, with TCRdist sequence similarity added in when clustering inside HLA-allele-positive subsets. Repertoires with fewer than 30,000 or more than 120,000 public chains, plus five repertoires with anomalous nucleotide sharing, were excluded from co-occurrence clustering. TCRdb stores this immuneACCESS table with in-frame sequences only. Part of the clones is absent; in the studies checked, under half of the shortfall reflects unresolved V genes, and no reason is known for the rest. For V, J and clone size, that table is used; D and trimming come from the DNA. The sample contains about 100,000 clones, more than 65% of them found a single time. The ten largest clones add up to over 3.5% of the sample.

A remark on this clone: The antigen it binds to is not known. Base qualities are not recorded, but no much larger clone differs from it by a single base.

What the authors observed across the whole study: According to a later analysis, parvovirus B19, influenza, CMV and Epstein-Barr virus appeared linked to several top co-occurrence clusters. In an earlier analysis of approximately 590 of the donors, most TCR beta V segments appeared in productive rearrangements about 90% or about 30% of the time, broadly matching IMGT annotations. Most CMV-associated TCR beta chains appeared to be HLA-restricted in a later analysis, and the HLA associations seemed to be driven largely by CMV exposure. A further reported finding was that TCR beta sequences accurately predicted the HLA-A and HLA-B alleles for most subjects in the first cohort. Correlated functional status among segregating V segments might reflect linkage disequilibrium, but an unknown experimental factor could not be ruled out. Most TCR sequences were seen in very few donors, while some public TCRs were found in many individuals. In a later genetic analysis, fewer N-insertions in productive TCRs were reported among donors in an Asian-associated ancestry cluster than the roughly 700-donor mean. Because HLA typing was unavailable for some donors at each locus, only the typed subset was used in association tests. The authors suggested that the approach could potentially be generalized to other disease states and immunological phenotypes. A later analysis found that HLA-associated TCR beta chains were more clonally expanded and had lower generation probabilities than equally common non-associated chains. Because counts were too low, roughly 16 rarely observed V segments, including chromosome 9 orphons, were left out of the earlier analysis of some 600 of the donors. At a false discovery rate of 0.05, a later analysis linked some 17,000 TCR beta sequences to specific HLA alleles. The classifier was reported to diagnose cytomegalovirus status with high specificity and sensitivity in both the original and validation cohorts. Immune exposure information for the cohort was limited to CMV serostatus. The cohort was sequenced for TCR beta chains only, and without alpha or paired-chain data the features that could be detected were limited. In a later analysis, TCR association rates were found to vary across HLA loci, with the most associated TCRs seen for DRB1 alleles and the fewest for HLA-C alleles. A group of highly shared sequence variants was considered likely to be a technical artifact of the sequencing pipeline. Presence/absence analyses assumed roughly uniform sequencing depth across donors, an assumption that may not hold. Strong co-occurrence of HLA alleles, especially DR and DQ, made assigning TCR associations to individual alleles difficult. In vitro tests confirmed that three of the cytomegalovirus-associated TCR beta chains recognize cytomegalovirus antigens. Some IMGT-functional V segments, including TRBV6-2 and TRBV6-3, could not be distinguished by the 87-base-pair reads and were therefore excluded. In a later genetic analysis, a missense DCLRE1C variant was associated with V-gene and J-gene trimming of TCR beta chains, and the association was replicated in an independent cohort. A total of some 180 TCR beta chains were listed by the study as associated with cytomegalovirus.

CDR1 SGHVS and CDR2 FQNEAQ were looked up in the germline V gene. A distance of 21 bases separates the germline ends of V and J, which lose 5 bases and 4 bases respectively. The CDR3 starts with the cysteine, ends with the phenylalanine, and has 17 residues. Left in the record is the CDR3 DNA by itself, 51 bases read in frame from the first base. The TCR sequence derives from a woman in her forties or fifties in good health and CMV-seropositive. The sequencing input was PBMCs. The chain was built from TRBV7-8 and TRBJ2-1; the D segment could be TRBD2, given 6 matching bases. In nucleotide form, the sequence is TGTGCCAGCAGCCCGCCCCTCCGGGACTCCCCGTACAATGAGCAGTTCTTC. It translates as CASSPPLRDSPYNEQFF.